This TCR beta chain was found in a study of cytomegalovirus exposure and HLA in healthy donors. About the study: The 120 validation repertoires matched the approximately 700 first-cohort repertoires in platform, a later analysis reported.

CDR3 length: 17 residues. Germline V gives CDR1 SGDLS, CDR2 YYNGEE. The ends lost 4 bases at V and 5 bases at J; junction bases unmatched: 11. Notes on the study in general: The study put 150 to 200 TCR beta chains on its list as cytomegalovirus-associated. Researchers reported that a few CMV-associated chains were confirmed in vitro as CMV antigen-specific.

TCRdb keeps only in-frame clones here, not all; method: immunoSEQ multiplex PCR. The sample has some 230,000 clones, around nine tenths seen once. With respect to this clone: Its antigen is as yet unknown.

This TCR was recovered from a woman under 30 in good health and CMV-seronegative. The source material was PBMCs. The chain is built from TRBV9 and TRBJ2-5; TRBD2 matches at 13 bases. For the CDR3, the DNA is TGTGCCAGCAGCACTCGGACTAGCGGGAGCACCGGGGAGACCCAGTACTTC. This sequence encodes CASSTRTSGSTGETQYF.